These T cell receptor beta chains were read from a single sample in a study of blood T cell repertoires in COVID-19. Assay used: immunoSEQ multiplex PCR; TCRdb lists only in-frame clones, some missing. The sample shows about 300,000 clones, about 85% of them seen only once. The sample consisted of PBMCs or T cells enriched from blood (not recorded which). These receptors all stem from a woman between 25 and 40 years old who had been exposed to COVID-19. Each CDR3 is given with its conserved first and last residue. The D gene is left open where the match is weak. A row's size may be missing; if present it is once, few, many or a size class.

CDR3: CASSPLRGGANVLTF; DNA: TGTGCCAGCAGCCCCTTGAGGGGGGGGGCCAACGTCCTGACTTTC; size: NA; D: NA; J: TRBJ2-6; V: TRBV28
CDR3: CASSYVSGGTTTDTQYF; DNA: TGTGCCAGCAGCTACGTGAGCGGGGGTACAACCACAGATACGCAGTATTTT; size: once; D: TRBD2; J: TRBJ2-3; V: TRBV7-3
CDR3: CASSPREGLGNNEQFF; DNA: TGTGCCAGTAGTCCTCGGGAGGGGCTGGGGAACAATGAGCAGTTCTTC; size: NA; D: TRBD2; J: TRBJ2-1; V: TRBV19
CDR3: CASSSRGLANEKLFF; DNA: TGTGCCAGCAGCAGTAGGGGGTTGGCTAATGAAAAACTGTTTTTT; size: NA; D: NA; J: TRBJ1-4; V: TRBV5-6
CDR3: CASSIFFYSPQPQHF; DNA: TGTGCCAGTAGTATATTCTTTTACAGTCCTCAGCCCCAGCATTTT; size: NA; D: NA; J: TRBJ1-5; V: TRBV19
CDR3: CASSLGDRGYEQYF; DNA: TGTGCCAGCAGTCTAGGGGACAGGGGCTACGAGCAGTACTTC; size: NA; D: TRBD1; J: TRBJ2-7; V: TRBV27
CDR3: CASSDGTGGGEQFF; DNA: TGTGCCAGCAGTGATGGGACAGGGGGCGGTGAGCAGTTCTTC; size: NA; D: TRBD1; J: TRBJ2-1; V: TRBV6-1
CDR3: CASSQERGIEGKLFF; DNA: TGCGCCAGCAGCCAAGAACGCGGGATAGAAGGCAAACTGTTTTTT; size: NA; D: NA; J: TRBJ1-4; V: TRBV4-1
CDR3: CASSGAGYNEQFF; DNA: TGCGCCAGCAGCGGAGCGGGGTACAATGAGCAGTTCTTC; size: few; D: TRBD2; J: TRBJ2-1; V: TRBV5-1
CDR3: CASSKVGRAQGDRCPNYGYTF; DNA: TGTGCCAGCAGCAAAGTAGGGAGGGCACAGGGGGACCGTTGTCCCAACTATGGCTACACCTTC; size: NA; D: NA; J: TRBJ1-2; V: TRBV21-1
CDR3: CAISTQAPKVVQYF; DNA: TGTGCCATCAGTACTCAGGCTCCCAAAGTGGTGCAGTACTTC; size: few; D: NA; J: TRBJ2-7; V: TRBV10-3
CDR3: CASSPSTIAGGPNTQYF; DNA: TGTGCCAGCAGCCCCTCGACGATAGCGGGAGGGCCGAATACGCAGTATTTT; size: NA; D: TRBD2; J: TRBJ2-3; V: TRBV11-2
CDR3: CATSDGTGGNTIYF; DNA: TGTGCCACCAGTGACGGGACAGGTGGAAACACCATATATTTT; size: NA; D: TRBD1; J: TRBJ1-3; V: TRBV24-1
CDR3: CASSSEFGGRNGNTIYF; DNA: TGCGCCAGCAGTTCTGAATTCGGGGGTAGAAATGGAAACACCATATATTTT; size: NA; D: NA; J: TRBJ1-3; V: TRBV5-1
CDR3: CASSPVTGVQPQHF; DNA: TGTGCCAGCAGCCCTGTTACAGGGGTTCAGCCCCAGCATTTT; size: NA; D: TRBD1; J: TRBJ1-5; V: TRBV7-9
CDR3: CASSQPPGAGGPSLERELFF; DNA: TGCGCCAGCAGCCAACCACCAGGGGCGGGAGGGCCGAGTTTGGAACGGGAGCTGTTTTTT; size: NA; D: TRBD2; J: TRBJ2-2; V: TRBV4-1
CDR3: CASSQITSGTGEQYF; DNA: TGCGCCAGCAGCCAAATTACTAGCGGGACCGGCGAGCAGTACTTC; size: NA; D: TRBD2; J: TRBJ2-7; V: TRBV5-1
CDR3: CASSLTGINQPQHF; DNA: TGTGCCAGCTCCTTGACAGGGATAAATCAGCCCCAGCATTTT; size: NA; D: TRBD1; J: TRBJ1-5; V: TRBV28
CDR3: CASSSGTGPQPQHF; DNA: TGTGCCAGCAGTTCCGGGACAGGTCCTCAGCCCCAGCATTTT; size: NA; D: TRBD1; J: TRBJ1-5; V: TRBV6-5
CDR3: CASSSTEMPLNSPLHF; DNA: TGTGCCAGCAGTTCGACGGAGATGCCATTAAATTCACCCCTCCACTTT; size: NA; D: NA; J: TRBJ1-6; V: TRBV6-5
CDR3: CASRLLQGNTEAFF; DNA: TGTGCCAGCAGGCTCCTACAGGGTAACACTGAAGCTTTCTTT; size: NA; D: NA; J: TRBJ1-1; V: TRBV28
CDR3: CASSLALKSRSNEKLFF; DNA: TGTGCCAGCAGCTTAGCGCTTAAGAGCCGGTCTAATGAAAAACTGTTTTTT; size: NA; D: NA; J: TRBJ1-4; V: TRBV7-8
CDR3: CASSVVAGLNYNEQFF; DNA: TGTGCCAGCAGCGTAGTGGCGGGACTAAACTACAATGAGCAGTTCTTC; size: NA; D: TRBD2; J: TRBJ2-1; V: TRBV9
CDR3: CASSEISGRAHTGELFF; DNA: TGTGCCAGCAGCGAAATTAGCGGGAGGGCCCACACCGGGGAGCTGTTTTTT; size: NA; D: TRBD2; J: TRBJ2-2; V: TRBV7-3
CDR3: CASSISTGGRQPQHF; DNA: TGTGCCAGTAGTATTAGCACAGGGGGTAGGCAGCCCCAGCATTTT; size: NA; D: TRBD1; J: TRBJ1-5; V: TRBV19
CDR3: CASRTGITGELFF; DNA: TGTGCCAGCAGAACAGGGATCACCGGGGAGCTGTTTTTT; size: NA; D: NA; J: TRBJ2-2; V: TRBV6-5
CDR3: CASSPTGTNNEQFF; DNA: TGTGCCAGCTCACCTACAGGGACTAACAATGAGCAGTTCTTC; size: once; D: NA; J: TRBJ2-1; V: TRBV18
CDR3: CTVRVRTEAFF; DNA: TGCACCGTTCGGGTCCGCACTGAAGCTTTCTTT; size: NA; D: NA; J: TRBJ1-1; V: TRBV29-1
CDR3: CASSGLAVGELFF; DNA: TGTGCCAGCAGCGGCCTAGCGGTCGGGGAGCTGTTTTTT; size: NA; D: TRBD2; J: TRBJ2-2; V: TRBV7-3
CDR3: CASSQEAGTLAYEQYF; DNA: TGCGCCAGCAGCCAAGAAGCCGGGACACTAGCCTACGAGCAGTACTTC; size: once; D: NA; J: TRBJ2-7; V: TRBV4-1
CDR3: CASSLGLAGVSTDTQYF; DNA: TGTGCCAGCAGCTTGGGACTAGCGGGAGTAAGCACAGATACGCAGTATTTT; size: NA; D: TRBD2; J: TRBJ2-3; V: TRBV5-5
CDR3: CATRDRGLDNSPLHF; DNA: TGTGCCACCCGGGACAGGGGGCTCGATAATTCACCCCTCCACTTT; size: NA; D: TRBD1; J: TRBJ1-6; V: TRBV19
CDR3: CASSLQGGGTEAFF; DNA: TGCGCCAGCAGCTTACAGGGTGGAGGCACTGAAGCTTTCTTT; size: NA; D: NA; J: TRBJ1-1; V: TRBV5-1
CDR3: CASSHKNTEAFF; DNA: TGTGCCAGCAGCCATAAGAACACTGAAGCTTTCTTT; size: NA; D: NA; J: TRBJ1-1; V: TRBV4-2
CDR3: CASSAPGQPSDGYTF; DNA: TGTGCCAGCAGCGCCCCAGGGCAGCCATCCGATGGCTACACCTTC; size: few; D: NA; J: TRBJ1-2; V: TRBV7-9
CDR3: CASSPGTSGSYEQYF; DNA: TGTGCCAGCAGCCCCGGGACTAGCGGCTCCTACGAGCAGTACTTC; size: few; D: TRBD2; J: TRBJ2-7; V: TRBV7-8
CDR3: CASSLRYEQYF; DNA: TGTGCCAGCAGCTTGCGTTACGAGCAGTACTTC; size: NA; D: NA; J: TRBJ2-7; V: TRBV5-6
CDR3: CASILAGGTYEQYF; DNA: TGTGCCAGTATTTTAGCGGGAGGGACCTACGAGCAGTACTTC; size: NA; D: TRBD2; J: TRBJ2-7; V: TRBV2
CDR3: CASRKQGEYVGYTF; DNA: TGTGCCAGTAGAAAGCAGGGGGAATATGTTGGCTACACCTTC; size: NA; D: TRBD1; J: TRBJ1-2; V: TRBV19
CDR3: CASSYSPTDRDAFVNTEAFF; DNA: TGTGCCAGCAGTTATAGCCCCACGGACAGGGATGCGTTCGTCAACACTGAAGCTTTCTTT; size: NA; D: TRBD1; J: TRBJ1-1; V: TRBV6-2/TRBV6-3
CDR3: CATSKQTVPYGYTF; DNA: TGTGCCACCAGCAAACAGACGGTTCCCTATGGCTACACCTTC; size: NA; D: NA; J: TRBJ1-2; V: TRBV15
CDR3: CAIRPTGHSNYGYTF; DNA: TGTGCCATCAGGCCGACGGGACACTCTAACTATGGCTACACCTTC; size: NA; D: NA; J: TRBJ1-2; V: TRBV10-3
CDR3: CASGLGPVSGQFF; DNA: TGTGCTAGTGGTTTGGGCCCCGTAAGCGGGCAGTTCTTC; size: NA; D: NA; J: TRBJ2-1; V: TRBV12-5
CDR3: CASSQGSRGEQFF; DNA: TGCGCCAGCAGCCAGGGCTCGCGGGGCGAGCAGTTCTTC; size: NA; D: NA; J: TRBJ2-1; V: TRBV4-1
CDR3: CASSVRIGGGETQYF; DNA: TGTGCCAGCAGCGTAAGGATTGGGGGCGGAGAGACCCAGTACTTC; size: NA; D: NA; J: TRBJ2-5; V: TRBV9